Listed here is a single T cell receptor (beta chain). Antigen specificity is unknown. The sample is drawn from a study of OX40 agonist ivuxolimab in advanced cancers. General study points: The antigens recognized by the expanded peripheral T cells, that is their antigen specificity, were not determined.

Clones were read by immunoSEQ multiplex PCR, and TCRdb kept only the in-frame ones, dropping some. Among roughly 120,000 clones listed, 85% to 90% were seen once. This CDR3 spans 13 amino acids. The germline V and J ends were trimmed by 2 bases and 4 bases, with 8 bases remaining between them. Germline CDR1 and CDR2: SGHTA and FQGNSA. This receptor was taken from an adult with an advanced solid tumor such as melanoma, head and neck, liver or kidney cancer. The V call is TRBV7-2, the J call TRBJ2-5; D uncertain. The source was CD4+ or CD8+ T cells sorted from blood, collected in a trial of the OX40 agonist ivuxolimab. In DNA form, the CDR3 reads TGTGCCAGCAGCTTACTGTTGAGAGAGACCCAGTACTTC. Its protein product is CASSLLLRETQYF.